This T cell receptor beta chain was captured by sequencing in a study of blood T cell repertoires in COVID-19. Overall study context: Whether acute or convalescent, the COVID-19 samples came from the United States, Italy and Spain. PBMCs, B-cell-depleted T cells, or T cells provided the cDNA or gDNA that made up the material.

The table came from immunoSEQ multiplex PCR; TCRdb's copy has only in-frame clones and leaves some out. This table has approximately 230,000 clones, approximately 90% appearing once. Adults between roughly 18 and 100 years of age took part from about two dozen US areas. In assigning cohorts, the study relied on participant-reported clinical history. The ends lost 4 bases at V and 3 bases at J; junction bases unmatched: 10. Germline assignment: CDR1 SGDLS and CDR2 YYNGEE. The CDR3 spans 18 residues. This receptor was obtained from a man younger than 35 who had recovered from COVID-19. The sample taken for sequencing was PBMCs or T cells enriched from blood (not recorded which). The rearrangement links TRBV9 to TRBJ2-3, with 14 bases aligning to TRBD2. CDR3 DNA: TGTGCCAGCAGCAAGACTAGCGGGAGGGCCAGATTGACAGATACGCAGTATTTT. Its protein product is CASSKTSGRARLTDTQYF.